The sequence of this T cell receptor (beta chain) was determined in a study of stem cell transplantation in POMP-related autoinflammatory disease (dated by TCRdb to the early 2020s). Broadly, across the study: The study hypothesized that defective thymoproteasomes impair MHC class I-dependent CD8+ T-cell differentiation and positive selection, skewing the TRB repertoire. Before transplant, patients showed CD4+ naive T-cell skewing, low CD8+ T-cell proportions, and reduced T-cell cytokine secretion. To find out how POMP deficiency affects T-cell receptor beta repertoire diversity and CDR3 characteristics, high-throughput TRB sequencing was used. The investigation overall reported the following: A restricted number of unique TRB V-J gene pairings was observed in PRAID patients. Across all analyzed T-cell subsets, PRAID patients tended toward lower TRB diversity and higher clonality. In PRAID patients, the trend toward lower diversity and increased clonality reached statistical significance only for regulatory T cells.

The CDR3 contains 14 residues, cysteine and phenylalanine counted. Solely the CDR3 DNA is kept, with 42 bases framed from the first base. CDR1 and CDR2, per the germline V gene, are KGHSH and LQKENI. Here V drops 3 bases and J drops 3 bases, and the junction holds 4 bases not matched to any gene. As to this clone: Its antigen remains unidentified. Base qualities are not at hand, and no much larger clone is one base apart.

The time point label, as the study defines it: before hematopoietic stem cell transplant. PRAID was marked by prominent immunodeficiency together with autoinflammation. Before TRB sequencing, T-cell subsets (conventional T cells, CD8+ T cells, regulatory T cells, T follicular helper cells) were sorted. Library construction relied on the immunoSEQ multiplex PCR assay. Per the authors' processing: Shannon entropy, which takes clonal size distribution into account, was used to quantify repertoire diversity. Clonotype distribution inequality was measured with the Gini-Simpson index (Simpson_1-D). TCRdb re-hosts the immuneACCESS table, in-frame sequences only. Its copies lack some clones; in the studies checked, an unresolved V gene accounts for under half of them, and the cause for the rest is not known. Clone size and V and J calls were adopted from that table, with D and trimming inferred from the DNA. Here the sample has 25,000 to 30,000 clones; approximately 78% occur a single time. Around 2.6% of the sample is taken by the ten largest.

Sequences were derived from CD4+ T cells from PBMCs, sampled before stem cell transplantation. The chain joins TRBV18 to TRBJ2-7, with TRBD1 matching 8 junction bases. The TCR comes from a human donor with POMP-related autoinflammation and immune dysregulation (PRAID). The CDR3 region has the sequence CASSPVGQGYEQYF. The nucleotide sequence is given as TGTGCCAGCTCACCGGTTGGACAGGGCTACGAGCAGTACTTC.